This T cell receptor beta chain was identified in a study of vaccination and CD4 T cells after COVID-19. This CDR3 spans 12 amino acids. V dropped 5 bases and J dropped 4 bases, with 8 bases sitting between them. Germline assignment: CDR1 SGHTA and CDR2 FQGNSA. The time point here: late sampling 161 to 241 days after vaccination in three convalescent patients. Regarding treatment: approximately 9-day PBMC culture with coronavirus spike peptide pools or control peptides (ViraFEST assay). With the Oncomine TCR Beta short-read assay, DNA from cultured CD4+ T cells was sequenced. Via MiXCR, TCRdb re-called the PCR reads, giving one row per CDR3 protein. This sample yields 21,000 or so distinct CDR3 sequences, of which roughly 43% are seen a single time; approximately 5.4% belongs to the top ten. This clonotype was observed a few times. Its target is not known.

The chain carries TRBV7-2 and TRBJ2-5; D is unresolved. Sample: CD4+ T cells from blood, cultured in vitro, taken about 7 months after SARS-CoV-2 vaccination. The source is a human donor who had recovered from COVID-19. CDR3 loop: CASSAFPETQYF. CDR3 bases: TGTGCCAGCAGCGCGTTCCCAGAGACCCAGTACTTC.